The clone carrying this T cell receptor (beta chain) was counted a few times. The V end lost 4 bases, the J end lost 5 bases, and 15 bases lay between the germline ends. Germline CDR1 is SGHTA and CDR2 is FQGNSA. The CDR3 is made up of 14 amino acids. The sample is drawn from a study of blood T cell repertoires in COVID-19. Assay: immunoSEQ multiplex PCR; the TCRdb copy retains only in-frame clones and omits some. The data show almost 200,000 clones, roughly 90% seen once. The material sequenced was PBMCs or T cells enriched from blood (not recorded which). The V gene is TRBV7-2, the J gene TRBJ2-7; the D gene is possibly TRBD2 (6 bases). This TCR came from a young woman who had recovered from COVID-19. DNA of the CDR3: TGTGCCAGCAGCTCCCTGGGGAGGTGGGACGAGCAGTACTTC. As protein: CASSSLGRWDEQYF.